Listed below are T cell receptor beta chains from one sample, sequenced in a study of blood T cells in healthy people across ages. One entry per CDR3 protein results from TCRdb running MiXCR on the 5' RACE reads. The sample contains about a million distinct CDR3 sequences, roughly 48% of which appear only once. Material: blood. Receptor source: a man in his thirties or forties in good health. Both conserved end residues are part of each CDR3. Fields, in order: D gene, V gene, J gene, clone size, CDR3 protein, CDR3 DNA. A D gene is named only where the DNA matches it firmly. The size entry is marked missing in some rows and otherwise reads once, few, many or a size class.

d_gene: TRBD1
v_gene: TRBV29-1
j_gene: TRBJ1-4
abundance: -
CDR3aa: CSGGQGATNEKLFF
CDR3nt: TGCAGCGGGGGACAGGGGGCGACTAATGAAAAACTGTTTTTT

d_gene: TRBD2
v_gene: TRBV29-1
j_gene: TRBJ2-3
abundance: few
CDR3aa: CSVGRQSGGQYF
CDR3nt: TGCAGCGTGGGACGACAGAGCGGGGGGCAGTATTTT

d_gene: -
v_gene: TRBV5-1
j_gene: TRBJ2-5
abundance: -
CDR3aa: CASSSRGGGRETQYF
CDR3nt: TGCGCCAGCAGCTCAAGGGGGGGAGGTCGAGAGACCCAGTACTTC

d_gene: -
v_gene: TRBV12-3/TRBV12-4
j_gene: TRBJ2-3
abundance: -
CDR3aa: CASSLPELPDTQYF
CDR3nt: TGTGCCAGCAGTTTACCGGAACTACCAGATACGCAGTATTTT

d_gene: TRBD1
v_gene: TRBV29-1
j_gene: TRBJ1-2
abundance: -
CDR3aa: CSDGQGSYGYTF
CDR3nt: TGCAGCGACGGACAGGGGAGCTATGGCTACACCTTC

d_gene: TRBD2
v_gene: TRBV11-2
j_gene: TRBJ2-5
abundance: -
CDR3aa: CASSLDFGQGLAYF
CDR3nt: TGTGCCAGCAGCTTAGATTTTGGGCAGGGACTAGCGTACTTC

d_gene: -
v_gene: TRBV25-1
j_gene: TRBJ1-1
abundance: -
CDR3aa: CASSEWSGPAEAFF
CDR3nt: TGTGCCAGCAGTGAATGGTCTGGGCCGGCTGAAGCTTTCTTT

d_gene: -
v_gene: TRBV29-1
j_gene: TRBJ1-1
abundance: many
CDR3aa: CSASDRQLMNTEAFF
CDR3nt: TGCAGCGCTTCGGACAGACAGCTTATGAACACTGAAGCTTTCTTT

d_gene: TRBD1
v_gene: TRBV7-8
j_gene: TRBJ2-5
abundance: -
CDR3aa: CASSSNLPGQGEKKTQYF
CDR3nt: TGTGCCAGCAGCTCAAACCTACCCGGACAGGGCGAGAAGAAGACCCAGTACTTC

d_gene: -
v_gene: TRBV9
j_gene: TRBJ2-1
abundance: -
CDR3aa: CASSVGPTGRDEQFF
CDR3nt: TGTGCCAGCAGCGTAGGACCGACTGGGCGGGATGAGCAGTTCTTC

d_gene: -
v_gene: TRBV5-1
j_gene: TRBJ2-3
abundance: -
CDR3aa: CASSLARDGGYTQYF
CDR3nt: TGCGCCAGCAGCTTGGCCCGGGACGGGGGATATACGCAGTATTTT

d_gene: -
v_gene: TRBV6-6
j_gene: TRBJ2-5
abundance: -
CDR3aa: CATHPRAGETQYF
CDR3nt: TGTGCCACTCATCCGAGGGCCGGGGAGACCCAGTACTTC

d_gene: -
v_gene: TRBV29-1
j_gene: TRBJ2-3
abundance: once
CDR3aa: CSVDGGFMADTQYF
CDR3nt: TGCAGCGTTGACGGGGGATTCATGGCAGATACGCAGTATTTT

d_gene: TRBD2
v_gene: TRBV7-6
j_gene: TRBJ2-1
abundance: -
CDR3aa: CASTLSGGGAYNEQFF
CDR3nt: TGTGCCAGCACTCTATCAGGCGGGGGGGCCTACAATGAGCAGTTCTTC

d_gene: -
v_gene: TRBV18
j_gene: TRBJ2-5
abundance: -
CDR3aa: CASSPSGLGETQYF
CDR3nt: TGTGCCAGCTCACCATCAGGGTTAGGAGAGACCCAGTACTTC

d_gene: TRBD1
v_gene: TRBV5-1
j_gene: TRBJ2-7
abundance: -
CDR3aa: CASSTGQGKEEQYF
CDR3nt: TGCGCCAGCAGCACGGGACAGGGTAAGGAGGAGCAGTACTTC

d_gene: -
v_gene: TRBV20-1
j_gene: TRBJ2-7
abundance: -
CDR3aa: CSASPAPEQYF
CDR3nt: TGCAGTGCTAGCCCCGCGCCCGAGCAGTACTTC

d_gene: TRBD1
v_gene: TRBV6-5
j_gene: TRBJ2-7
abundance: -
CDR3aa: CASSFATGAYEQYF
CDR3nt: TGTGCCAGCAGTTTCGCGACAGGGGCCTACGAGCAGTACTTC

d_gene: -
v_gene: TRBV7-2
j_gene: TRBJ2-7
abundance: -
CDR3aa: CASSLGYNLYEQYF
CDR3nt: TGTGCCAGCAGCTTAGGGTACAACCTTTACGAGCAGTACTTC

d_gene: TRBD2
v_gene: TRBV12-3/TRBV12-4
j_gene: TRBJ2-3
abundance: few
CDR3aa: CASSPGGADTDTQYF
CDR3nt: TGTGCCAGCAGTCCCGGGGGGGCCGACACAGATACGCAGTATTTT

d_gene: -
v_gene: TRBV3-1
j_gene: TRBJ2-5
abundance: once
CDR3aa: CASSPPTDRETQYF
CDR3nt: TGTGCCAGCAGCCCCCCGACAGATCGAGAGACCCAGTACTTC

d_gene: -
v_gene: TRBV5-1
j_gene: TRBJ1-2
abundance: -
CDR3aa: CASSLAVGGRGGYTF
CDR3nt: TGCGCCAGCAGCTTGGCGGTGGGGGGACGTGGTGGCTACACCTTC

d_gene: -
v_gene: TRBV29-1
j_gene: TRBJ2-1
abundance: few
CDR3aa: CSVGPGNEQFF
CDR3nt: TGCAGCGTTGGGCCAGGCAATGAGCAGTTCTTC

d_gene: -
v_gene: TRBV29-1
j_gene: TRBJ2-7
abundance: many
CDR3aa: CSVAVINDYEQYF
CDR3nt: TGCAGCGTTGCGGTAATAAACGACTACGAGCAGTACTTC

d_gene: -
v_gene: TRBV7-9
j_gene: TRBJ1-6
abundance: few
CDR3aa: CASSLAQSANSPLHF
CDR3nt: TGTGCCAGCAGCTTAGCGCAGTCAGCGAATTCACCCCTCCACTTT

d_gene: -
v_gene: TRBV5-1
j_gene: TRBJ2-1
abundance: -
CDR3aa: CASSLATGVPSNEQFF
CDR3nt: TGCGCCAGCAGCTTGGCCACGGGGGTCCCCTCCAATGAGCAGTTCTTC

d_gene: TRBD1
v_gene: TRBV7-9
j_gene: TRBJ1-6
abundance: -
CDR3aa: CASSRRTGDSNSPLHF
CDR3nt: TGTGCCAGCAGCAGAAGGACAGGGGACTCTAATTCACCCCTCCACTTT

d_gene: TRBD1
v_gene: TRBV10-3
j_gene: TRBJ2-3
abundance: -
CDR3aa: CAIRWTGGADTQYF
CDR3nt: TGTGCCATCAGGTGGACAGGGGGAGCAGATACGCAGTATTTT

d_gene: -
v_gene: TRBV6-6
j_gene: TRBJ1-2
abundance: -
CDR3aa: CASSYEGIDGYTF
CDR3nt: TGTGCCAGCAGTTACGAGGGAATCGATGGCTACACCTTC

d_gene: TRBD2
v_gene: TRBV12-3/TRBV12-4
j_gene: TRBJ2-3
abundance: -
CDR3aa: CASSLVAGGLTDTRYF
CDR3nt: TGTGCCAGCAGTTTAGTCGCGGGGGGGCTCACAGATACGCGGTATTTT

d_gene: -
v_gene: TRBV20-1
j_gene: TRBJ2-1
abundance: -
CDR3aa: CSARDSAGRSYNEQFF
CDR3nt: TGCAGTGCTAGAGATTCTGCCGGCAGGTCCTACAATGAGCAGTTCTTC

d_gene: -
v_gene: TRBV6-1
j_gene: TRBJ1-1
abundance: -
CDR3aa: CASRQKNTEAFF
CDR3nt: TGTGCCAGTAGACAGAAAAACACTGAAGCTTTCTTT

d_gene: -
v_gene: TRBV12-3/TRBV12-4
j_gene: TRBJ2-2
abundance: -
CDR3aa: CASSRAGVTGELFF
CDR3nt: TGTGCCAGCAGCCGGGCAGGGGTCACCGGGGAGCTGTTTTTT

d_gene: -
v_gene: TRBV6-2/TRBV6-3
j_gene: TRBJ1-4
abundance: -
CDR3aa: CASSTGAAGEKLFF
CDR3nt: TGTGCCAGCAGTACGGGAGCGGCGGGAGAAAAACTGTTTTTT

d_gene: -
v_gene: TRBV5-6
j_gene: TRBJ1-2
abundance: -
CDR3aa: CASSFASSGYTF
CDR3nt: TGTGCCAGCAGCTTCGCCTCGTCCGGCTACACCTTC